This T cell receptor (beta chain) emerged from a study of vaccination effects on CD4 cells after COVID-19. Antigen-specific CD4+ T cell clonotypes were called by their expansion after viral peptide-pool culture in ViraFEST. Having been cultured for 10 days, the cells underwent CD4+ T cell isolation. SARS-CoV-2 infection was confirmed by PCR in the person between March and December 2020. IL-2 medium was substituted for half the medium on days 3 and 7. Study-level findings and limits: The study enrolled few convalescent patients and sampled no early post-infection timepoints.

Details on this clone: Antigen specificity is unknown.

The data were produced by immunoSEQ multiplex PCR, yet TCRdb's version contains in-frame clones alone and is incomplete. The data show around 25,000 clones, 77% seen once. V dropped 6 bases and J dropped 3 bases, with 12 bases sitting between them. This CDR3 is built from 14 residues. Germline lookup yields CDR1 KGHSH and CDR2 LQKENI. The chain is built from TRBV18 and TRBJ1-3; D is unclear. The material was CD4+ T cells from PBMCs cultured with HCoV-NL63 spike peptides, obtained before COVID-19 vaccination. The sequence was collected from a human donor who had a prior SARS-CoV-2 infection. The CDR3 here is CASSPVSGGNTIYF. The CDR3, as DNA: TGTGCCAGCTCCCCCGTCTCGGGTGGAAACACCATATATTTT.